A selection of T cell receptor beta chains follows, all from one sample in a study of T cell repertoires in cytomegalovirus infection. TCRdb used MiXCR to reprocess the reads, holding one entry per CDR3 protein. Among roughly 860,000 distinct CDR3 sequences, around a third were seen once, and the ten largest hold 12%. No antigens are known for them. Material: cultured CD8+ T cells from PBMCs, obtained from culture after CMV antigen stimulation. These receptors originate from a human donor in good health (CMV status not recorded). Some clones in this sample may be carry-over from other donors' samples. CDR3s include the opening cysteine and the closing phenylalanine or tryptophan. A D gene is named only where the DNA matches it firmly. A row's size may be missing; if present it is once, few, many or a size class.

v_gene: TRBV28; j_gene: TRBJ1-2; d_gene: NA; abundance: many; CDR3nt: TGTGCCAGCAGCCTAGAGAGACAGATAAACTATGGCTACACCTTC; CDR3aa: CASSLERQINYGYTF
v_gene: TRBV19; j_gene: TRBJ2-1; d_gene: NA; abundance: NA; CDR3nt: TGTGCCTCCCAAGGGGGGTTCTACAATGAGCAGTTCTTC; CDR3aa: CASQGGFYNEQFF
v_gene: TRBV6-5; j_gene: TRBJ2-7; d_gene: TRBD1; abundance: few; CDR3nt: TGTGCCAGCAGTTACGGGGCAGGGGGAAACTACGAGCAGTACTTC; CDR3aa: CASSYGAGGNYEQYF
v_gene: TRBV12-3/TRBV12-4; j_gene: TRBJ1-3; d_gene: TRBD1; abundance: NA; CDR3nt: TGTGCCAGCAAACTGGACAGGAACTCTAGAAACACCATATATTTT; CDR3aa: CASKLDRNSRNTIYF
v_gene: TRBV12-3/TRBV12-4; j_gene: TRBJ1-2; d_gene: NA; abundance: few; CDR3nt: TGTGCCAGCAGCCATGGGGACGGAGAATATGGCTACACCTTC; CDR3aa: CASSHGDGEYGYTF
v_gene: TRBV7-9; j_gene: TRBJ1-5; d_gene: TRBD1; abundance: few; CDR3nt: TGTGCCAGCAGCTCTACAGGGGGCGGAGAAGACGATCAGCCCCAGCATTTT; CDR3aa: CASSSTGGGEDDQPQHF
v_gene: TRBV19; j_gene: TRBJ2-3; d_gene: NA; abundance: NA; CDR3nt: TGTGCCAGTAGCCAGGGACGTCTTCCTCCAGATACGCAGTATTTT; CDR3aa: CASSQGRLPPDTQYF
v_gene: TRBV10-3; j_gene: TRBJ1-2; d_gene: NA; abundance: NA; CDR3nt: TGTGCCATCAGTGAGTCGTGGGACTACAACTATGGCTACACCTTC; CDR3aa: CAISESWDYNYGYTF
v_gene: TRBV7-8; j_gene: TRBJ2-1; d_gene: TRBD2; abundance: many; CDR3nt: TGTGCCAGCAGCTTAGCTCGACTAGCGGGGGGATATGAGCAGTTCTTC; CDR3aa: CASSLARLAGGYEQFF
v_gene: TRBV7-9; j_gene: TRBJ2-1; d_gene: NA; abundance: NA; CDR3nt: TGTGCCAGCAGCTTCAGCCAGTCTTCCTACAATGAGCAGTTCTTC; CDR3aa: CASSFSQSSYNEQFF
v_gene: TRBV2; j_gene: TRBJ2-1; d_gene: NA; abundance: NA; CDR3nt: TGTGCCAGCAGTCCGGATCCCCAGGTCGATGAGCAGTTCTTC; CDR3aa: CASSPDPQVDEQFF
v_gene: TRBV7-9; j_gene: TRBJ2-3; d_gene: NA; abundance: few; CDR3nt: TGTGCCAGCCTCTCCCCGAGGCGTGGGTACGCAGATACGCAGTATTTT; CDR3aa: CASLSPRRGYADTQYF
v_gene: TRBV19; j_gene: TRBJ1-2; d_gene: NA; abundance: NA; CDR3nt: TGTGCCAGTAGTATAGTCAATTTAGGGGCAACAGCTAACTATGGCTACACCTTC; CDR3aa: CASSIVNLGATANYGYTF
v_gene: TRBV4-3; j_gene: TRBJ2-1; d_gene: NA; abundance: few; CDR3nt: TGCGCCAGCAGCCAAGCCGGGGACGAATCCTACAATGAGCAGTTCTTC; CDR3aa: CASSQAGDESYNEQFF
v_gene: TRBV7-9; j_gene: TRBJ2-5; d_gene: TRBD1; abundance: few; CDR3nt: TGTGCCAGCAGCGACAGGGACAGCACGCCTGGGACCCAGTACTTC; CDR3aa: CASSDRDSTPGTQYF
v_gene: TRBV11-2; j_gene: TRBJ1-2; d_gene: NA; abundance: few; CDR3nt: TGTGCCAGCAGCCCCCCGGACCTCTATGGCTACACCTTC; CDR3aa: CASSPPDLYGYTF
v_gene: TRBV7-6; j_gene: TRBJ1-2; d_gene: NA; abundance: NA; CDR3nt: TGTGTCACCTTCACCGGGGGTTACTATGGCTACACCTTC; CDR3aa: CVTFTGGYYGYTF
v_gene: TRBV28; j_gene: TRBJ2-5; d_gene: NA; abundance: NA; CDR3nt: TGTGCCAGCAGTACCTGGGACTACAGGGAAGGTGGGGAGACCCGGTACTTC; CDR3aa: CASSTWDYREGGETRYF
v_gene: TRBV7-6; j_gene: TRBJ2-2; d_gene: TRBD2; abundance: NA; CDR3nt: TGTGCCAGTCTAGGGACTAGCGGAGGCACTCGCGCCGGGGAGCTGTTTTTT; CDR3aa: CASLGTSGGTRAGELFF
v_gene: TRBV11-2; j_gene: TRBJ2-5; d_gene: TRBD1; abundance: many; CDR3nt: TGTGCCAGCAGCTTGAGGGCAGGGGGCGCAGCGGTAGAGACCCAGTACTTC; CDR3aa: CASSLRAGGAAVETQYF
v_gene: TRBV6-5; j_gene: TRBJ1-2; d_gene: NA; abundance: NA; CDR3nt: TGTGCCAGCAGTTTCGACAAGGTAAACGGCTACACCTTC; CDR3aa: CASSFDKVNGYTF
v_gene: TRBV6-5; j_gene: TRBJ2-1; d_gene: NA; abundance: few; CDR3nt: TGTGCCAGCAGTTACTTAAGGGGCGATGAGCAGTTCTTC; CDR3aa: CASSYLRGDEQFF
v_gene: TRBV6-5; j_gene: TRBJ2-7; d_gene: TRBD2; abundance: few; CDR3nt: TGTGCCAGCAGTTACGGGGTGGGTAGCGGGGAACTCTACGAGCAGTACTTC; CDR3aa: CASSYGVGSGELYEQYF
v_gene: TRBV7-6; j_gene: TRBJ1-5; d_gene: NA; abundance: NA; CDR3nt: TGTGCCAGCAGCTTAGGGGAAGAGGGGCCCCAGCATTTT; CDR3aa: CASSLGEEGPQHF